This TCR beta chain was sequenced during a study of T cells after yellow fever vaccination (dated by TCRdb to between 2019 and 2020). With regard to the full study: The SMART-Seq v4 Ultra Low Input RNA kit was used to prepare libraries from fractions with low cell numbers. To follow T-cell clones before and after primary and booster YFV17D yellow fever vaccination, bulk TCR alpha and beta repertoires were sequenced over time. Two healthy male donors, one aged 18 to 29 and one aged 30 to 40 years, made up the cohort. Blood was drawn at multiple timepoints before and after primary and secondary immunization, with bulk PBMC replicates and cell subsets isolated.

The treatment or condition label, as the study defines it: live attenuated yellow fever vaccine strain. Two biological replicates of bulk PBMCs were collected at each blood-draw timepoint. PBMCs were isolated from peripheral blood using a standard Ficoll-Paque protocol. RNA was extracted with TriZol from bulk PBMCs, CD4 and CD8 fractions, and dextramer-positive and dextramer-negative fractions. Paper-wide results and their limitations: Compared with the primary T-cell response, the secondary T-cell response was weaker but faster, peaking on day 5 rather than day 15. Computational filtering was required because FACS-sorted repertoires could contain abundant contaminating clonotypes from the bulk population. A small fraction of clonotypes appeared in both the CD4 and CD8 compartments, likely as a result of convergent recombination. The study included only two donors, which limits how far the findings can be generalized. After the booster, most of the clones that had expanded following primary vaccination were detected again (96% of CD4 and roughly nine tenths of CD8), which suggests that memory was broadly maintained.

Between the V and J ends, shortened by 4 bases and 8 bases respectively, the junction contains 9 bases. Reading from cysteine to phenylalanine, the CDR3 counts 12 amino acids. The kept DNA is CDR3 alone, 36 bases in frame from the first base. TCR cDNA was made using 5'RACE template switching, a step that added a universal primer site and unique molecular identifiers. cDNA synthesis was primed from both the TCR alpha and TCR beta constant segments. Library amplification involved two PCR steps, and the second step added sample barcodes and sequencing adapters. Sequencing of libraries was done on Illumina HiSeq 2500 (2x100 bp) or NovaSeq (2x150 bp). Turning to the authors' computational methods: Reads were demultiplexed and collapsed into UMI consensus sequences with MIGEC, and V(D)J alignment was performed with MiXCR. Clonotypes responding to the vaccine were identified with edgeR on replicate PBMC samples, with the criteria of FDR below 0.01 and a log2 fold change above 5 up to day 15. Bulk clonotypes were assigned CD4 or CD8 identity according to which sequenced CD4 or CD8 repertoire held them at higher abundance. TCRdb took the public reads, trimmed them with fastp at Q25, ran MiXCR for clone calling and kept in-frame beta chains. For every CDR3 protein sequence, its rows merge into one entry that carries the most common genes and DNA. TCRdb, not the authors, supplied the V and J calls. A total of about 550,000 distinct CDR3 sequences appear in this sample, about 19% of them only once. The ten biggest clones cover around an eighth of the sample.

The sample holds a few counts of this clonotype. Its specific antigen is unknown. No base quality information exists; no much larger clone differs at one position. This clonotype originated in a man younger than 40 who received the YFV17D yellow fever vaccine. The sequence links TRBV12-3 or TRBV12-4 to TRBJ2-1; there is no confident call for the D gene. Sequences were derived from PBMCs, sampled 15 days after the yellow fever booster vaccination. The sequenced DNA is TGTGCCAGCAGTTACCTCCGTCATGAGCAGTTCTTC. Its translation reads: CASSYLRHEQFF.